The 22 T cell receptor beta chains presented below share a single source sample, sequenced in a study of blood T cell repertoires in COVID-19. Generated by immunoSEQ multiplex PCR, the TCRdb table keeps only in-frame clones and is missing some. The repertoire includes under 250,000 clones, 85% of them detected once, and 5% to 6.5% sits in the top ten. The source material was peripheral blood. The receptors originated from a man aged 45-65 years with COVID-19, enrolled during active disease.

The rearrangement joins TRBV5-1 to TRBJ2-1; 13 nucleotides line up with TRBD2. The CDR3 covers 15 residues. From germline, CDR1 is SGHRS and CDR2 YFSETQ. Losses at the gene ends were 4 bases for V and 7 bases for J; bases not matched to a gene: 5. The CDR3 nucleotides are TGCGCCAGCAGCCTTGGGACTAGCGGGGTGAATGAGCAGTTCTTC. The encoded protein is CASSLGTSGVNEQFF.

This rearrangement joins TRBV11-2 to TRBJ2-1; perhaps TRBD1 as D (6 bases). V was cut by 1 base and J by 10 bases, with 26 bases left in between. Germline V gene lookup returns CDR1 SGHAT and CDR2 FQNNGV. This CDR3 contains 18 residues. CDR3 amino acids: CASSLGVSGQGRSSEQFF. In nucleotides, the CDR3 is TGTGCCAGCAGCTTAGGGGTTAGTGGTCAGGGGCGATCCTCAGAGCAGTTCTTC.

The rearrangement links TRBV11-3 to TRBJ2-2; 11 bases match TRBD1. Looked up from germline, CDR1 is SGHNT and CDR2 is YENEEA. Trimming removed 6 bases from V and 3 bases from J; junction bases left unmatched: 6. The CDR3 is 16 amino acids. The CDR3 protein is CASRSGTGGYTGELFF. The CDR3 bases are TGTGCCAGCAGATCCGGGACAGGGGGTTACACCGGGGAGCTGTTTTTT.

The V and J genes are TRBV15 and TRBJ2-1; TRBD1 matches at 11 bases. Germline trimming cut 2 bases from V and 7 bases from J; bases unmatched to any gene: 7. This CDR3 comprises 16 residues. CDR1 is LNHNV, CDR2 YYDKDF, per germline (reference sequence). CDR3 sequence: CATSRPGTGGRNEQFF. The CDR3 coding sequence is TGTGCCACCAGCAGACCCGGGACAGGGGGTAGGAATGAGCAGTTCTTC.

This sequence joins TRBV27 and TRBJ2-5; a weak D match, TRBD2 (6 bases). Germline CDR1 MNHEY, CDR2 SMNVEV (reference sequence). V shed 6 bases and J shed 9 bases, with 20 bases lying between them. The CDR3 sequence is 14 residues long. CDR3 residues: CASSRTGTQKPQYF. The CDR3 region has the DNA TGTGCCAGCAGCCGTACCGGGACTCAGAAACCCCAGTACTTC.

The chain combines TRBV21-1 with TRBJ1-1; TRBD1, the table's D call, was not compared with the DNA. TRBV21-1 counts as a pseudogene. This CDR3 spans 15 amino acids. The CDR3 protein is CASSKTRDKNTEAFF. In DNA, the CDR3 is TGTGCCAGCAGCAAAACCCGGGACAAGAACACTGAAGCTTTCTTT.

The chain recombines TRBV30 with TRBJ2-3; no clear D gene. The CDR3 totals 16 residues. CDR1 is GTSNPN and CDR2 is SVGIG in the germline V gene (reference sequence). The V and J ends lost 1 base and 2 bases respectively, with 16 bases between them. The chain's CDR3 is CAWSAMGPTYTDTQYF. The CDR3 DNA reads TGTGCCTGGAGTGCCATGGGCCCAACCTACACAGATACGCAGTATTTT.

This clone was found a few times. V is TRBV19 and J is TRBJ1-5; D unclear. CDR3 length: 16 residues. V was pared by 6 bases and J by 6 bases, with 21 bases between. The germline V gene has CDR1 LNHDA and CDR2 SQIVND (reference sequence). CDR3 nucleotides: TGTGCCAGTAGCCCCCGGCGTGGTCAGCTAGGTCAGCCCCAGCATTTT. This encodes CASSPRRGQLGQPQHF.

The chain joins TRBV2 to TRBJ2-2; TRBD1 is a possible D gene (6 bases). Germline assignment: CDR1 SNHLY and CDR2 FYNNEI. V lost 7 bases, J lost 6 bases, and 12 bases lay in between. The CDR3 length is 13 residues. The CDR3 is CASTRQEPGELFF. The CDR3 DNA reads TGTGCCAGCACTAGACAGGAGCCCGGGGAGCTGTTTTTT.

The rearrangement joins TRBV4-1 to TRBJ1-2; possible D gene TRBD1, 5 bases. In germline, CDR1 is MGHRA, CDR2 YSYEKL. The CDR3 covers 18 residues. V dropped 4 bases and J dropped 5 bases, with 26 bases sitting between them. CDR3 sequence reads: CASSPRVGTPRSLYGYTF. CDR3 nucleotide sequence: TGCGCCAGCAGCCCAAGGGTCGGGACTCCCCGCTCTCTTTATGGCTACACCTTC.

The gene calls are TRBV7-6 and TRBJ1-1; possible D gene TRBD1, 6 bases. Germline V gene data show CDR1 as SGHVS and CDR2 as FNYEAQ. V was shortened by 1 base and J by 4 bases, with 13 bases between the two germline ends. The CDR3 covers 15 residues. The CDR3 loop reads CASSLGGGAGTEAFF. The CDR3 bases are TGTGCCAGCAGCTTAGGAGGGGGGGCAGGCACTGAAGCTTTCTTT.

The CDR3 protein is CASSQEAGLVGIEQFF. The DNA of the CDR3 is TGTGCCAGCAGCCAAGAGGCGGGACTAGTAGGGATTGAGCAGTTCTTC. The V gene is TRBV14, the J gene TRBJ2-1; 8 nucleotides match TRBD2. The CDR3 consists of 16 residues. The germline gives CDR1 SGHDN, CDR2 FVKESK. J was trimmed by 9 bases and V by 0 bases; bases with no gene match: 10. Supplemented by reference TRBV14 and TRBJ2-1, the full variable domain reads EAGVTQFPSHSVIEKGQTVTLRCDPISGHDNLYWYRRVMGKEIKFLLHFVKESKQDESGMPNNRFLAERTGGTYSTLKVQPAELEDSGVYFCASSQEAGLVGIEQFFGPGTRLTVL.

CDR3 bases: TGTGCCAGCAGCCCTCAGGGTGCCAAAAACATTCAGTACTTC. This sequence encodes CASSPQGAKNIQYF. This chain connects TRBV5-5 to TRBJ2-4; possibly TRBD1 for D (5 bases). V lost 4 bases, J lost 1 base, and 9 bases lay in between. Germline V CDR1 and CDR2: SGHKS, YYEKEE (reference sequence). This CDR3 has 14 amino acids.

This chain connects TRBV4-1 to TRBJ2-4; D might be TRBD1 (6 bases). The germline V gene encodes CDR1 MGHRA and CDR2 YSYEKL. This CDR3 region has 16 residues. Trimming pared 1 base from V and 2 bases from J, leaving 12 bases between. CDR3 DNA: TGCGCCAGCAGCCAAGGCAGGGGATTGTCCAAAAACATTCAGTACTTC. Its protein is CASSQGRGLSKNIQYF.

The CDR3 protein is CAISGSTKAGQVGSGETQYF. As DNA, the CDR3 is TGTGCCATCAGTGGCTCGACTAAAGCCGGACAGGTGGGGTCAGGGGAGACCCAGTACTTC. This chain uses TRBV10-3 with TRBJ2-5, with 7 positions matching TRBD1. Unmatched junction bases numbered 25, after V lost 4 bases and J lost 5 bases. This CDR3 has 20 amino acids. The germline CDR1 and CDR2 sequences are ENHRY and SYGVKD.

The chain combines TRBV9 with TRBJ1-5; 7 nucleotides match TRBD1. With 4 bases clipped from V and 0 bases from J, the junction kept 10 bases outside the gene matches. Per germline, CDR1 SGDLS and CDR2 YYNGEE. This CDR3 is 17 amino acids long. CDR3 residues: CASSSRTGDYSNQPQHF. The CDR3, as DNA: TGTGCCAGCAGCTCCAGGACAGGCGATTATAGCAATCAGCCCCAGCATTTT.

This clone was counted only a few times. The chain links TRBV6-1 to TRBJ1-3, with D perhaps matching TRBD1 (5 bases). CDR3 length equals 12 residues. Germline-derived CDR1 and CDR2 are MNHNS and SASEGT. V lost 0 bases and J 9 bases, leaving 6 bases between the germline ends. The CDR3 loop is CASSEARGTIYF. CDR3 bases: TGTGCCAGCAGTGAAGCTAGGGGCACCATATATTTT.

The chain couples TRBV6-5 to TRBJ1-5; D is undetermined. Germline V lookup: CDR1 MNHEY, CDR2 SVGAGI. With 2 bases removed from V and 6 bases from J, the gap between germline ends came to 11 bases. The CDR3 length is 14 residues. In nucleotides, the CDR3 is TGTGCCAGCAGTTACGTCCGGGATAGTCAGCCCCAGCATTTT. Translation gives CASSYVRDSQPQHF.

V usage is TRBV7-2 and J usage is TRBJ2-5; no firm D call. This CDR3 is built from 14 residues. Germline V gene sequence: CDR1 SGHTA, CDR2 FQGNSA. Trimming left V 5 bases short and J 0 bases short, with 10 bases between. CDR3 in DNA: TGTGCCAGCAGCCCGACTTCGTACCAAGAGACCCAGTACTTC. Translation: CASSPTSYQETQYF.

V and J are TRBV29-1 and TRBJ1-4; TRBD1 is a possible D gene (6 bases). CDR3 length equals 12 residues. The V gene's germline CDR1 is SQVTM and CDR2 ANQGSEA. The V and J ends lost 4 bases and 7 bases respectively, with 10 bases between them. The CDR3 nucleotides read TGCAGCGTTGCATGGGGGCCTGAAAAACTGTTTTTT. It translates to CSVAWGPEKLFF.

The rearrangement uses TRBV11-2 and TRBJ2-2; possible D gene TRBD1, 5 bases. Between the trimmed V and J ends, which lost 5 bases and 4 bases, there was a span of 11 bases. The germline V gene has CDR1 SGHAT and CDR2 FQNNGV. This CDR3 region has 14 residues. The CDR3 region has the DNA TGTGCCAGCAGCGAATCCAGGGTCACCGGGGAGCTGTTTTTT. Protein product: CASSESRVTGELFF.

The chain links TRBV5-8 to TRBJ2-7; 7 bases fit TRBD1. Germline lookup yields CDR1 SGHTS and CDR2 YDEGEE. This CDR3 spans 15 amino acids. Trimming removed 2 bases from V and 0 bases from J; junction bases left unmatched: 5. CDR3 nucleotide sequence: TGTGCCAGCAGCTTCGCCAGGGGGAACTCCTACGAGCAGTACTTC. Its translation: CASSFARGNSYEQYF. Together with reference TRBV5-8 and TRBJ2-7, the CDR3 gives the full variable domain: EAGVTQSPTHLIKTRGQQATLRCSPISGHTSVYWYQQALGLGLQFLLWYDEGEERNRGNFPPRFSGRQFPNYSSELNVNALELEDSALYLCASSFARGNSYEQYFGPGTRLTVT.